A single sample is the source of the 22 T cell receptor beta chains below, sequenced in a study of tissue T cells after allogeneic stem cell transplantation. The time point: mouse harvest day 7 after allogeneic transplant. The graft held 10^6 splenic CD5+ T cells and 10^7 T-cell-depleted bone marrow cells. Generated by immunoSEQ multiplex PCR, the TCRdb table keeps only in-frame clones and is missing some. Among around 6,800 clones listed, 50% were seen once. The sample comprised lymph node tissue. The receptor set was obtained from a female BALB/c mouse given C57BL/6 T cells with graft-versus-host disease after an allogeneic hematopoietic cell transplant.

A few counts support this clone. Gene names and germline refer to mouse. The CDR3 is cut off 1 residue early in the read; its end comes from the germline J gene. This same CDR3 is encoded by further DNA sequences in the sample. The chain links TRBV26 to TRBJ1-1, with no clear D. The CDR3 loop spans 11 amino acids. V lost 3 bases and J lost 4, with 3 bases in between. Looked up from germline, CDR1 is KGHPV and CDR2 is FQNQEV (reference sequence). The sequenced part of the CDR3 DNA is TGTGCCAGCAGTCTTGGCACAGAAGTCTTC. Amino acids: CASSLGTEVF. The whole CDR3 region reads CASSLGTEVFF.

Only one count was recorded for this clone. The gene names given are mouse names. This CDR3 is CASSLTVNQAPLF. The CDR3 bases that were read are TGTGCCAGCAGTCTAACAGTGAACCAGGCTCCGCTT. This sequence joins TRBV26 and TRBJ1-5; D gene unclear. The CDR3 end falls 1 residue outside the read, so it is completed with the germline J gene. V was shortened by 3 bases and J by 4 bases, with 7 bases between the two germline ends. Germline CDR1 and CDR2: KGHPV and FQNQEV (reference sequence). The CDR3 runs to 13 residues.

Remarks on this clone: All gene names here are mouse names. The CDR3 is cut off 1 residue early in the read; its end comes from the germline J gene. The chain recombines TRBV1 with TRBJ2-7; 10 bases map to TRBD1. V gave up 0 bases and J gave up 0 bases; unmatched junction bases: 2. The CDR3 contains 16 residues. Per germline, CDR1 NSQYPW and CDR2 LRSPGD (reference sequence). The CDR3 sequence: CTCSADRTGGSYEQYF. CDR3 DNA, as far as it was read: TGCACCTGCAGTGCAGACCGGACAGGGGGCTCCTATGAACAGTAC.

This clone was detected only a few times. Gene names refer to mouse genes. The CDR3 sequence is CASSPGLGNYAEQFF. CDR3 DNA (partial): TGTGCCAGCAGCCCCGGACTGGGGAACTATGCTGAGCAGTTC. V gene TRBV5 combines with J gene TRBJ2-1; 9 bases agree with TRBD2. The read ends 1 residue shy of where the CDR3 ends; the end is completed using the germline J gene. V lost 4 bases, J lost 1 base, and 2 bases stayed unmatched. CDR1 is LGHNA and CDR2 is YNLKQL in the germline V gene (reference sequence). CDR3 length: 15 amino acids.

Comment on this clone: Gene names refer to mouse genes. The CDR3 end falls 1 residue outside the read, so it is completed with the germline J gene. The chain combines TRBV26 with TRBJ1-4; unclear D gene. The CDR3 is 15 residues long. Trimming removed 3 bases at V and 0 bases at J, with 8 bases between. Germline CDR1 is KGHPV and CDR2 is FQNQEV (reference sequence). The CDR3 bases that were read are TGTGCCAGCAGTCTTGGTCCAATTTCCAACGAAAGATTATTT. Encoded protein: CASSLGPISNERLF. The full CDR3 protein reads CASSLGPISNERLFF.

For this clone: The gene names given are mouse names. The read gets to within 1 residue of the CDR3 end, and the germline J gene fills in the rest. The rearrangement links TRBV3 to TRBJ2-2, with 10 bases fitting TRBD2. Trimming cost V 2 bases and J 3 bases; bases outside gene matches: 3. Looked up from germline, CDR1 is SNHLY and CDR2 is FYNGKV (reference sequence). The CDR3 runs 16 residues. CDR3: CASSLIWGGDTGQLYF. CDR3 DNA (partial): TGTGCCAGCAGCTTAATCTGGGGGGGCGACACCGGGCAGCTCTAC.

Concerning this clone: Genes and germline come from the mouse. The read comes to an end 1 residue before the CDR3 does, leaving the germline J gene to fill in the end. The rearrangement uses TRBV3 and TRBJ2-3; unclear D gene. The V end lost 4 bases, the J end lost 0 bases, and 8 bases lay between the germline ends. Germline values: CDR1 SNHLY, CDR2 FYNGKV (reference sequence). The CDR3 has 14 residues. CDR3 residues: CASSSSNSAETLYF. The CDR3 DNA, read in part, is TGTGCCAGCAGCTCCTCCAATAGTGCAGAAACGCTGTAT.

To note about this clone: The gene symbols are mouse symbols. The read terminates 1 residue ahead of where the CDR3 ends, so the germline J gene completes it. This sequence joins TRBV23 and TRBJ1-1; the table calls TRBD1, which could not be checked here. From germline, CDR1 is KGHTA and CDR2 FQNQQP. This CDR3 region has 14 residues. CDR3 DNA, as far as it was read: TGCTCCAGCAGCCGGGACAGGGAAAACACAGAAGTCTTC. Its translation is CSSSRDRENTEVF. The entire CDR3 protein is CSSSRDRENTEVFF.

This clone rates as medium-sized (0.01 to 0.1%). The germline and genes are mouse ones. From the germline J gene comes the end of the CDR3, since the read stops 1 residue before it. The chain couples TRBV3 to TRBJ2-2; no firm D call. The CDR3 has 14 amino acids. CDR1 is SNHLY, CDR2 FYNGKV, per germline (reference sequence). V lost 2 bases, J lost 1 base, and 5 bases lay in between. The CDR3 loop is CASSLQENTGQLYF. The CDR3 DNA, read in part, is TGTGCCAGCAGCTTACAAGAAAACACCGGGCAGCTCTAC.

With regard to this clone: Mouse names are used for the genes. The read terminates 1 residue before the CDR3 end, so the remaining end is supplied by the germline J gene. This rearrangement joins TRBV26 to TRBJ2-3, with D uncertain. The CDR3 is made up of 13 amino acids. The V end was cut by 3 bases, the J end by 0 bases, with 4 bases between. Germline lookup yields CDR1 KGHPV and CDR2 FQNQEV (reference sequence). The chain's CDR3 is CASSLASAETLYF. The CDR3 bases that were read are TGTGCCAGCAGTCTCGCCAGTGCAGAAACGCTGTAT.

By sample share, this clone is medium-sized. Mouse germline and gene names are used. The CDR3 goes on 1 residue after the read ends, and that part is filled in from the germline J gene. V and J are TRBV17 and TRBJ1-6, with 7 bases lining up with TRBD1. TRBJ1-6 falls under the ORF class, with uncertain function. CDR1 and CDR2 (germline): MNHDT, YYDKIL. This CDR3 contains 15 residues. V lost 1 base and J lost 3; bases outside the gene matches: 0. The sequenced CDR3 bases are TGTGCTAGCAGTAGAGGGACAGGCTATAATTCGCCCCTCTAC. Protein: CASSRGTGYNSPLY. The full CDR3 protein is CASSRGTGYNSPLYF.

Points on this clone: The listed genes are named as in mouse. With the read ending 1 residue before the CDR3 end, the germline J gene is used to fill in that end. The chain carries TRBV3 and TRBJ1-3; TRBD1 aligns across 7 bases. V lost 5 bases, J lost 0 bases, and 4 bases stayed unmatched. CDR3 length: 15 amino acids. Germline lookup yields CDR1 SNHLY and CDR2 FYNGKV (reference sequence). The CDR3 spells CASSRGPDSGNTLYF. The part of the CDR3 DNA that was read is TGTGCCAGCAGCAGGGGGCCCGATTCTGGAAATACGCTCTAT.

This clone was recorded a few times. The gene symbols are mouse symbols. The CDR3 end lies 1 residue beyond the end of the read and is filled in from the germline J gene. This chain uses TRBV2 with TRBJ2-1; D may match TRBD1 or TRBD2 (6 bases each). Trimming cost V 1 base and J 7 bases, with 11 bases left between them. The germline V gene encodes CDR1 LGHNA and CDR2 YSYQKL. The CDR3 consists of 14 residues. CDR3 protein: CASSQVGGRAEQFF. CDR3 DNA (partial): TGTGCCAGCAGCCAAGTAGGGGGGAGGGCTGAGCAGTTC.

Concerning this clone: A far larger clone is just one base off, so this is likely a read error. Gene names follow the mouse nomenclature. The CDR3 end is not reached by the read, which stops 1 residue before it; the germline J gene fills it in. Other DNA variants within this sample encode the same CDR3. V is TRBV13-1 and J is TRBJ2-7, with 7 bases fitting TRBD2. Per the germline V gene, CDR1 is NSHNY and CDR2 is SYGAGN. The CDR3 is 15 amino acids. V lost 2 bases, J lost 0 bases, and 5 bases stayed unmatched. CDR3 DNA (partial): TGTGCCAGCAGTGACCGGGGGGGGAGCTCCTATGAACAGTAC. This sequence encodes CASSDRGGSSYEQY. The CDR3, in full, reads CASSDRGGSSYEQYF.

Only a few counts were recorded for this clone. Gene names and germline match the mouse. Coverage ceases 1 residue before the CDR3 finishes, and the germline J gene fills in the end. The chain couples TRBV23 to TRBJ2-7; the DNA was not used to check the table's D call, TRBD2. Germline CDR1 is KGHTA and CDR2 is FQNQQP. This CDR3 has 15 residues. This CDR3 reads CSSSPRLGGRLEQYF. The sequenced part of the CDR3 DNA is TGCTCCAGCAGTCCCCGACTGGGGGGGCGCTTGGAACAGTAC.

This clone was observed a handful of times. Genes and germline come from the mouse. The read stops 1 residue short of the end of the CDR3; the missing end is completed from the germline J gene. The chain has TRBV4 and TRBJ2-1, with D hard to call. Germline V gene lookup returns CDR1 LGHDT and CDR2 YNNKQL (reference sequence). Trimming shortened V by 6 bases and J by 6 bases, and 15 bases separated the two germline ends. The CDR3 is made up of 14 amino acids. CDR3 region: CASRQAAGGAEQFF. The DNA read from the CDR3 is TGTGCCAGCAGGCAAGCAGCGGGAGGTGCTGAGCAGTTC.

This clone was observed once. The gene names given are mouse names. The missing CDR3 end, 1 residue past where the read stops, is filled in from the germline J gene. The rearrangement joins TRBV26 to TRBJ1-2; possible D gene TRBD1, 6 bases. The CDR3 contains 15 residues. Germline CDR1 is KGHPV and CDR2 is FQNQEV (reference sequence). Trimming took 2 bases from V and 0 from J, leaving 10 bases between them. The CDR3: CASSLLGHANSDYTF. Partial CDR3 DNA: TGTGCCAGCAGTCTGCTGGGACATGCAAACTCCGACTACACC.

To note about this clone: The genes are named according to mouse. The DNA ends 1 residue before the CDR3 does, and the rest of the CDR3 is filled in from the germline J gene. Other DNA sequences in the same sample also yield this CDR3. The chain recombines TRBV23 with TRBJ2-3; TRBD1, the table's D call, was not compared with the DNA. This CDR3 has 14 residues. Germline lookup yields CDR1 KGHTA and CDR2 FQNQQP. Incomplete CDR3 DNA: TGCTCCAGCAGCCCCGGGACAAATGCAGAAACGCTGTAT. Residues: CSSSPGTNAETLY. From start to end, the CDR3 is CSSSPGTNAETLYF.

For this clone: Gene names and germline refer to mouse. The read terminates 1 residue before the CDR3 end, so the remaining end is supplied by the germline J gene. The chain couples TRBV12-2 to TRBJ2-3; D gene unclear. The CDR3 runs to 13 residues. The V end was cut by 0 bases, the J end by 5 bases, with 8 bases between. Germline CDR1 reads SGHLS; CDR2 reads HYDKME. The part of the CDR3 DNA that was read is TGTGCCAGCTCTCTCGAGGGCAAAGAAACGCTGTAT. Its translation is CASSLEGKETLY. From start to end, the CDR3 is CASSLEGKETLYF. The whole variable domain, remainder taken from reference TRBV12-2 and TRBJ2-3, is NSGVVQSPRYIIKGKGERSILKCIPISGHLSVAWYQQTQGQELKFFIQHYDKMERDKGNLPSRFSVQQFDDYHSEMNMSALELEDSAVYFCASSLEGKETLYFGSGTRLTVL.

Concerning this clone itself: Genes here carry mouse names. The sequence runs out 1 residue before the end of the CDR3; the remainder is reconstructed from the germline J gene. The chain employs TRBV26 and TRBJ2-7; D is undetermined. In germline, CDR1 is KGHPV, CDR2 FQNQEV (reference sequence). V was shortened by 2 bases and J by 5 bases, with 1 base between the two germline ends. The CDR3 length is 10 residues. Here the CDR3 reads CASSLNEQYF. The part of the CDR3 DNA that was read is TGTGCCAGCAGTCTGAATGAACAGTAC.

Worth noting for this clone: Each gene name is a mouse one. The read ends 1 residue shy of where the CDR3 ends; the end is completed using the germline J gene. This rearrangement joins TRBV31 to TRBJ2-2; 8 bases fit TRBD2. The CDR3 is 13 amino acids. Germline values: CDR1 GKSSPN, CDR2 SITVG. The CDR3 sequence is CAGGAQNTGQLYF. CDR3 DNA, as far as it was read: TGTGCGGGGGGGGCGCAGAACACCGGGCAGCTCTAC.

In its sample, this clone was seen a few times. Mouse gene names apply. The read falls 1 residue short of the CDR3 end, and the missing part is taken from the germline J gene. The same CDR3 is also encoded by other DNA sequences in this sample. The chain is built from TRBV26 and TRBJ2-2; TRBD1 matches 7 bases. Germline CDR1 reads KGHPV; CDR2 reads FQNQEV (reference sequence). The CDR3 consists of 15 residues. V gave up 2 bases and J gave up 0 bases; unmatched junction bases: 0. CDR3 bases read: TGTGCCAGCAGTCTGCAGGGGGCAAACACCGGGCAGCTCTAC. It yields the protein CASSLQGANTGQLY. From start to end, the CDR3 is CASSLQGANTGQLYF.